A single sample is the source of the 22 T cell receptor beta chains below, sequenced in a study of T cell repertoires in cytomegalovirus infection. TCRdb analysed the reads with MiXCR anew, one entry per CDR3 protein. Seen here are approximately 1,000,000 distinct CDR3 sequences, less than 40% observed once, and the top ten hold roughly 13%. These receptors are not linked to any known antigen. The sequencing here drew on cultured CD8+ T cells from PBMCs, taken from culture after CMV antigen stimulation. The source is a human donor in good health (CMV status not recorded). Some clones in this sample may be carry-over from other donors' samples.

This chain connects TRBV19 to TRBJ2-5, with a weak D call TRBD2 (7 bases). CDR1 LNHDA and CDR2 SQIVND come from the germline V gene (reference sequence). V lost 8 bases and J 4 bases, leaving 14 bases between the germline ends. This CDR3 is built from 13 residues. The CDR3 spells CASGGAGGETQYF. In DNA, the CDR3 is TGTGCCAGTGGGGGGGCCGGCGGAGAGACCCAGTACTTC.

This chain connects TRBV20-1 to TRBJ2-3; 10 bases align to TRBD2. This CDR3 comprises 16 residues. The V segment lost 5 bases and the J segment 1 base; nucleotides outside the gene matches: 9. The germline gives CDR1 DFQATT, CDR2 SNEGSKA (reference sequence). The CDR3 here is CSAGLRTSGRTDTQYF. In DNA, the CDR3 is TGCAGTGCTGGCTTGAGGACTAGCGGCCGCACAGATACGCAGTATTTT.

J is TRBJ2-3 and V is TRBV28; D possibly corresponds to TRBD2 (5 bases). Germline V gene sequence: CDR1 MDHEN, CDR2 SYDVKM. CDR3 length: 16 amino acids. Trimming shortened V by 3 bases and J by 5 bases, and 18 bases separated the two germline ends. This CDR3 is CASSFYGLGVGDTQYF. The CDR3 nucleotides are TGTGCCAGCAGTTTCTATGGCCTCGGGGTTGGAGATACGCAGTATTTT.

This clonotype was detected many times. Germline is not matched at one junction end, which may reflect a read error. This chain uses TRBV7-9 with TRBJ2-7; D is undetermined. The CDR3 covers 12 residues. Per germline, CDR1 SEHNR and CDR2 FQNEAQ (reference sequence). As DNA, the CDR3 is TGTGCCAGCAGCTTAGTTTCCTCCGAGCAGTACTTC. Translated, it gives CASSLVSSEQYF. Complete variable domain (other parts from reference TRBV7-9 and TRBJ2-7): DTGVSQNPRHKITKRGQNVTFRCDPISEHNRLYWYRQTLGQGPEFLTYFQNEAQLEKSRLLSDRFSAERPKGSFSTLEIQRTEQGDSAMYLCASSLVSSEQYFGPGTRLTVT.

In this sample, this clonotype turned up many times. The chain has TRBV10-3 and TRBJ2-2; possibly TRBD1 or TRBD2 for D (5 bases each). The CDR3 is made up of 17 amino acids. Germline loops: CDR1 ENHRY, CDR2 SYGVKD. Trimming took 0 bases from V and 6 from J, leaving 17 bases between them. In DNA, the CDR3 is TGTGCCATCAGTGAGTCGGAGTCGGGGCGACGACCCGGGGAGCTGTTTTTT. It specifies CAISESESGRRPGELFF.

The genes are TRBV19 and TRBJ1-5; D might be TRBD1 (5 bases). The V end was cut by 10 bases, the J end by 0 bases, with 13 bases between. Germline CDR1 LNHDA, CDR2 SQIVND (reference sequence). The CDR3 covers 14 residues. CDR3 bases: TGTGCCACACGACAGCCTAGTAGCAATCAGCCCCAGCATTTT. This gives the protein CATRQPSSNQPQHF. The full variable domain, in which reference TRBV19 and TRBJ1-5 provide the parts outside the CDR3, is DGGITQSPKYLFRKEGQNVTLSCEQNLNHDAMYWYRQDPGQGLRLIYYSQIVNDFQKGDIAEGYSVSREKKESFPLTVTSAQKNPTAFYLCATRQPSSNQPQHFGDGTRLSIL.

This clonotype was recorded at least ten times. The chain recombines TRBV7-9 with TRBJ1-5, with TRBD1 as a possible D gene (6 bases). The CDR3 covers 16 residues. The germline gives CDR1 SEHNR, CDR2 FQNEAQ (reference sequence). The V end lost 4 bases, the J end lost 0 bases, and 13 bases lay between the germline ends. CDR3 sequence reads: CASSYGGHYSNQPQHF. DNA for the CDR3: TGTGCCAGCAGCTACGGGGGACACTATAGCAATCAGCCCCAGCATTTT.

A few counts support this clonotype. This sequence joins TRBV4-2 and TRBJ2-7; 9 nucleotides line up with TRBD1. Germline loops: CDR1 LGHNA, CDR2 YNFKEQ. Trimming at V came to 1 base and at J to 4 bases, leaving 5 bases not matched to a gene. This CDR3 comprises 15 residues. The CDR3 reads CASSQGTGDLYEQYF. Here the CDR3 DNA reads TGTGCCAGCAGCCAAGGGACAGGGGATTTGTACGAGCAGTACTTC.

There are many counts of this clonotype. The chain carries TRBV7-6 and TRBJ2-7, with 8 bases lining up with TRBD1. CDR1 and CDR2 (germline): SGHVS, FNYEAQ. The V and J ends lost 5 bases and 3 bases, in that order; junction bases with no gene match: 18. The CDR3 length is 18 residues. The CDR3 region is CASSPHPENRGKVYEQYF. In nucleotides, the CDR3 is TGTGCCAGCAGCCCTCACCCTGAGAACAGGGGGAAGGTCTACGAGCAGTACTTC.

Remarks on this clonotype: A junction end diverges from the germline sequence, so it may reflect a read error. The V call is TRBV27, the J call TRBJ2-5; 12 nucleotides line up with TRBD2. The CDR3 has 19 amino acids. Germline CDR1 MNHEY, CDR2 SMNVEV (reference sequence). In nucleotides, the CDR3 is TGTGCCAGCAGTCCAACCAAGGGACTAGCGGGTTTATATCAAGGGACCCAGTACTTC. This codes for CASSPTKGLAGLYQGTQYF.

This clonotype was counted between two and nine times. The chain employs TRBV11-3 and TRBJ2-5; D possibly corresponds to TRBD2 (7 bases). The CDR3 is made up of 15 amino acids. Germline CDR1 and CDR2: SGHNT and YENEEA. V was trimmed by 5 bases and J by 5 bases, leaving 18 bases between them. The CDR3 DNA reads as TGTGCCAGCAGCCCCGGAGGGGGGAGGGAGGAGACCCAGTACTTC. Encoded protein: CASSPGGGREETQYF.

The chain carries TRBV19 and TRBJ1-2; D not certain. CDR1 and CDR2 (germline): LNHDA, SQIVND (reference sequence). This CDR3 spans 17 amino acids. Trimming cost V 3 bases and J 1 base, with 18 bases left between them. CDR3 DNA sequence: TGTGCCAGTAGTATCGAGACACAGCTGACTTATAACTATGGCTACACCTTC. This sequence encodes CASSIETQLTYNYGYTF.

The chain is built from TRBV19 and TRBJ2-3; D not resolved. Germline-derived CDR1 and CDR2 are LNHDA and SQIVND (reference sequence). The CDR3 consists of 13 residues. V dropped 5 bases and J dropped 5 bases, with 11 bases sitting between them. The CDR3, as DNA: TGTGCCAGTAGTCGGCCAGGCGAAGATACGCAGTATTTT. Encoded protein: CASSRPGEDTQYF.

The rearrangement uses TRBV12-3 or TRBV12-4 and TRBJ1-2; 7 bases are a match to TRBD1. CDR3 length: 14 amino acids. Trimming cost V 7 bases and J 2 bases; bases outside gene matches: 7. In nucleotides, the CDR3 is TGTGCCAGCACCCCGGGACAGACGAACTATGGCTACACCTTC. It encodes CASTPGQTNYGYTF.

The genes are TRBV27 and TRBJ2-2, with D tentatively TRBD2 (6 bases). Trimming removed 8 bases at V and 2 bases at J, with 21 bases between. CDR3 length: 17 amino acids. Germline loops: CDR1 MNHEY, CDR2 SMNVEV (reference sequence). As DNA, the CDR3 is TGTGCCAGCTTGAAGTCGCGGGGCCCCCCTAACACCGGGGAGCTGTTTTTT. Protein sequence: CASLKSRGPPNTGELFF.

The gene calls are TRBV9 and TRBJ2-1, with TRBD2 identical over 10 bases. The CDR3 consists of 16 residues. CDR1 and CDR2 (germline): SGDLS, YYNGEE. V trimming: 1 base; J trimming: 6 bases; junction bases outside the gene matches: 7. The CDR3 bases are TGTGCCAGCAGCGTATTGATCAGGACTAGCGGCAATGAGCAGTTCTTC. Protein: CASSVLIRTSGNEQFF.

V and J are TRBV29-1 and TRBJ2-1; D is undetermined. CDR1 and CDR2 (germline): SQVTM, ANQGSEA. V lost 1 base, J lost 6 bases, and 13 bases lay in between. The CDR3 consists of 14 residues. The CDR3 spells CSVEGTQHANEQFF. CDR3 nucleotides: TGCAGCGTTGAAGGTACTCAGCATGCCAATGAGCAGTTCTTC.

This clonotype was observed a few times. The chain recombines TRBV20-1 with TRBJ1-1; D might be TRBD1 (5 bases). This CDR3 spans 17 amino acids. V dropped 0 bases and J dropped 3 bases, with 20 bases sitting between them. Germline V gives CDR1 DFQATT, CDR2 SNEGSKA (reference sequence). The CDR3 region is CSARDRAGGGEYTEAFF. DNA of the CDR3: TGCAGTGCTAGAGATCGGGCTGGGGGAGGGGAGTACACTGAAGCTTTCTTT.

This sequence joins TRBV4-1 and TRBJ1-2, with D unclear. The CDR3 totals 15 residues. Germline lookup yields CDR1 MGHRA and CDR2 YSYEKL. V was trimmed by 2 bases and J by 0 bases, leaving 10 bases between them. The CDR3 is CASSQNNVANYGYTF. The CDR3 DNA reads TGCGCCAGCAGCCAAAACAATGTAGCTAACTATGGCTACACCTTC.

The chain uses TRBV11-3 and TRBJ2-3; 12 bases are shared with TRBD1. Germline V gene sequence: CDR1 SGHNT, CDR2 YENEEA. The CDR3 extends over 17 amino acids. V trimming: 5 bases; J trimming: 3 bases; junction bases outside the gene matches: 9. CDR3 nucleotides: TGTGCCAGCAGCCCGCGGGACAGGGGGCAAGGGACAGATACGCAGTATTTT. Protein product: CASSPRDRGQGTDTQYF.

This clonotype was detected only a few times. The chain joins TRBV28 to TRBJ1-5; 8 bases match TRBD1. Germline trimming cut 3 bases from V and 5 bases from J; bases unmatched to any gene: 6. Germline loops: CDR1 MDHEN, CDR2 SYDVKM. This CDR3 has 15 residues. The CDR3 coding sequence is TGTGCCAGCAGTTTGGAGGACAGGGTCGATCAGCCCCAGCATTTT. Translated, it gives CASSLEDRVDQPQHF.

The V and J genes are TRBV19 and TRBJ2-7, with 8 bases matching TRBD1. V was clipped by 7 bases and J by 5 bases; unmatched bases: 4. The CDR3 extends over 12 amino acids. CDR1 and CDR2 (germline): LNHDA, SQIVND (reference sequence). CDR3 DNA: TGTGCCAGTAAGGACAGGGCCGACGAGCAGTACTTC. Its translation is CASKDRADEQYF.